This TCR beta chain was retrieved from a study of shared clonotypes between healthy human individuals. The authors ran the assay at deep level. Under the authors' procedure: Junction-only immunoSEQ data arrived without quality scores, meaning filtering differed. Clones were read by immunoSEQ multiplex PCR, and TCRdb kept only the in-frame ones, dropping some. The V and J calls and the clone size are those of that table, but D and trimming were determined from the DNA. The sample has millions of clones; about 92% are singletons. CDR3 length equals 13 residues. Germline V gene sequence: CDR1 MNHNS, CDR2 SASEGT. Between the trimmed V and J ends, which lost 0 bases and 5 bases, there was a span of 7 bases. Study findings and constraints: Four donors shared approximately 5% of their naive CD4 clonotypes.

As to this clone: Its antigen is currently unknown. This CDR3 is also generated by other DNA sequences in the sample.

The chain links TRBV6-1 to TRBJ1-2; no definite D call. Sequencing input: naive CD4+ T cells sorted from blood. Indicated subset: CD45RA+ positively selected. The clonotype originates from a man aged 18 to 30 in good health. The CDR3: CASSEAGPYGYTF. The CDR3 DNA reads TGTGCCAGCAGTGAAGCGGGTCCTTATGGCTACACCTTC.